What follows are 3 T cell receptor beta chains derived from one specimen sequenced in a study of immune cell composition in non-small cell lung cancer. The table came from immunoSEQ multiplex PCR; TCRdb's copy has only in-frame clones and leaves some out. The sample records a few thousand clones, roughly two thirds being singletons. Normal lung was sampled as far from the tumour as possible, at least 3 cm. The sample also formed part of further work on CD4 T cells in lung cancer.

The sequencing input was non-adjacent lung tissue. The receptors originated from a human donor with non-small cell lung cancer.

The chain joins TRBV19 to TRBJ1-1; the match to TRBD1 covers 7 bases. V lost 2 bases to trimming and J lost 4 bases; unmatched junction nucleotides: 10. In germline, CDR1 is LNHDA, CDR2 SQIVND (reference sequence). CDR3 length equals 16 residues. The CDR3 sequence is CASSIHATGARTEAFF. CDR3 nucleotide sequence: TGTGCCAGTAGTATACATGCCACAGGGGCCCGCACTGAAGCTTTCTTT. Supplemented by reference TRBV19 and TRBJ1-1, the full variable domain reads DGGITQSPKYLFRKEGQNVTLSCEQNLNHDAMYWYRQDPGQGLRLIYYSQIVNDFQKGDIAEGYSVSREKKESFPLTVTSAQKNPTAFYLCASSIHATGARTEAFFGQGTRLTVV.

In this sample, this clone turned up a few times. The chain joins TRBV5-4 to TRBJ2-3, with 11 bases aligning to TRBD2. The germline CDR1 and CDR2 sequences are SGHNT and YYREEE (reference sequence). This CDR3 is 16 amino acids long. J lost 5 bases, V lost 4 bases, and 9 bases had no gene match. The CDR3 DNA follows: TGTGCCAGCAGCAAACCACTAGCGGGGGAGGGAGATACGCAGTATTTT. This gives the protein CASSKPLAGEGDTQYF.

The V and J genes are TRBV7-9 and TRBJ2-2, with TRBD2 identical over 8 bases. The length of the CDR3 is 16 residues. CDR1 is SEHNR, CDR2 FQNEAQ, per germline (reference sequence). J was trimmed by 5 bases and V by 5 bases; bases with no gene match: 10. The DNA of the CDR3 is TGTGCCAGCAGCCTCTCCGCGGGAGGCGAAACCGGGGAGCTGTTTTTT. Its protein is CASSLSAGGETGELFF.